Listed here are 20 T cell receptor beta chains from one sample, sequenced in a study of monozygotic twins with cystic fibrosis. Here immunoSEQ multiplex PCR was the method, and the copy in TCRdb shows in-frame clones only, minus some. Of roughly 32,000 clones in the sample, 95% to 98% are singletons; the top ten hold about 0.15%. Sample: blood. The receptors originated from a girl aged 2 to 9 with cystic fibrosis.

The CDR3 is CASSLGGGVDSTQYF. In DNA form, the CDR3 reads TGTGCCAGCAGCTTGGGTGGGGGTGTCGACTCTACGCAGTATTTT. V gene TRBV5-4 combines with J gene TRBJ2-3; D possibly matches TRBD1 or TRBD2 (5 bases each). V was cut by 0 bases and J by 8 bases, with 16 bases left in between. The CDR3 contains 15 residues. Germline V CDR1 and CDR2: SGHNT, YYREEE (reference sequence).

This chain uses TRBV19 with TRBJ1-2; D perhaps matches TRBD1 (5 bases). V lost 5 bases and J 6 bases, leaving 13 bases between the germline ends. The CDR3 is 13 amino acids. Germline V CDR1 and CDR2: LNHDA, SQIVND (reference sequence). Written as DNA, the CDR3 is TGTGCCAGTAGTCCGGAGGGAGGGGATGGCTACACCTTC. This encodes CASSPEGGDGYTF. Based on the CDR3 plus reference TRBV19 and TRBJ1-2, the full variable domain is DGGITQSPKYLFRKEGQNVTLSCEQNLNHDAMYWYRQDPGQGLRLIYYSQIVNDFQKGDIAEGYSVSREKKESFPLTVTSAQKNPTAFYLCASSPEGGDGYTFGSGTRLTVV.

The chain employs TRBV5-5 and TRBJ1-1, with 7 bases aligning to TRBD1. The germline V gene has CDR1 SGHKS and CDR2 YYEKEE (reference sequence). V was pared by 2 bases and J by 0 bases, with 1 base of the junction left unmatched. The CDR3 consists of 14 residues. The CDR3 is CASSFTGVNTEAFF. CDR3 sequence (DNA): TGTGCCAGCAGCTTTACAGGGGTGAACACTGAAGCTTTCTTT.

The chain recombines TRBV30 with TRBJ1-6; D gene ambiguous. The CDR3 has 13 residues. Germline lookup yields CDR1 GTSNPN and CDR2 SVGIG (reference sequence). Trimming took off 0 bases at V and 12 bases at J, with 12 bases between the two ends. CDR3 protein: CAWSVGQSGPLHF. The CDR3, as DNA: TGTGCCTGGAGTGTAGGCCAATCAGGACCCCTCCACTTT.

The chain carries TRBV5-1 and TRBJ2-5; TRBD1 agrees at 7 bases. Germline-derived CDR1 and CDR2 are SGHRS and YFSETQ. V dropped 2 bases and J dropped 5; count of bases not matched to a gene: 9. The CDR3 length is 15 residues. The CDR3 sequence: CASSLKGAQGETQYF. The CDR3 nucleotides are TGCGCCAGCAGCTTAAAGGGGGCGCAAGGGGAGACCCAGTACTTC.

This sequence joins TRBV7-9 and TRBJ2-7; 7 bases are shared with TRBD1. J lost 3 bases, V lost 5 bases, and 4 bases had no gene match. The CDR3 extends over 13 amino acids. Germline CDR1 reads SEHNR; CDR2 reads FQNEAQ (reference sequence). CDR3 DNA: TGTGCCAGCAGCCCTAGACAGGGCTACGAGCAGTACTTC. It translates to CASSPRQGYEQYF.

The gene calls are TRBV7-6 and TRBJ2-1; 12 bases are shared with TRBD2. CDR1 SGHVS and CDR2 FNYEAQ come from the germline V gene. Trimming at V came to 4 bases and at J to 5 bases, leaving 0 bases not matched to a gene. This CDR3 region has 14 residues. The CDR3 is CASSWTSGDNEQFF. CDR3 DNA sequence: TGTGCCAGCAGCTGGACTAGCGGGGACAATGAGCAGTTCTTC.

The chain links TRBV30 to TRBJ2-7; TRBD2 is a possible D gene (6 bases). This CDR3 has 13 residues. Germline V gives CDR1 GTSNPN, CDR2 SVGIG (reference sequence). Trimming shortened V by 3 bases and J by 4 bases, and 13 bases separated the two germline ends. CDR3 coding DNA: TGTGCCTGGAGAGGAGCGGGCAGGTACGAGCAGTACTTC. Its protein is CAWRGAGRYEQYF.

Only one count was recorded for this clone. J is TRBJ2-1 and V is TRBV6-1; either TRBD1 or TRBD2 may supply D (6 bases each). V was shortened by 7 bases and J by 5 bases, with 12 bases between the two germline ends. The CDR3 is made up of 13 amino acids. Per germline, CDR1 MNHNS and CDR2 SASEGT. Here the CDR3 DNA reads TGTGCCAGCACGGGGGCACGGAACAATGAGCAGTTCTTC. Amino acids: CASTGARNNEQFF.

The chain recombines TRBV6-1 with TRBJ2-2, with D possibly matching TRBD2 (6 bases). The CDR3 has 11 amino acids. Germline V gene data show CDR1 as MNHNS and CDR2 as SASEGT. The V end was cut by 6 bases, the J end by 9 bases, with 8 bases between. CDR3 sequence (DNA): TGTGCCAGCAGGGAGGGGTGGGAGCTGTTTTTT. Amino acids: CASREGWELFF.

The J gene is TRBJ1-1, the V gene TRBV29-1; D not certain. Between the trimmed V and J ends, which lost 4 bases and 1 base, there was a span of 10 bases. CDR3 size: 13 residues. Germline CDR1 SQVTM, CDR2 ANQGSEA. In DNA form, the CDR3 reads TGCAGCGTTGGTCGAGATTCGAACACTGAAGCTTTCTTT. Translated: CSVGRDSNTEAFF.

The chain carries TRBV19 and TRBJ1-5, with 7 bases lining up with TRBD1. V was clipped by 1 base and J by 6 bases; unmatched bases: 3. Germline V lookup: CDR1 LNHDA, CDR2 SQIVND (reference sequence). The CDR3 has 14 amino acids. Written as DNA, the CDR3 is TGTGCCAGTAGTATAGGACAGGGAATTCAGCCCCAGCATTTT. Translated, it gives CASSIGQGIQPQHF. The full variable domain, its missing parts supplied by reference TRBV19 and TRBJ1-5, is DGGITQSPKYLFRKEGQNVTLSCEQNLNHDAMYWYRQDPGQGLRLIYYSQIVNDFQKGDIAEGYSVSREKKESFPLTVTSAQKNPTAFYLCASSIGQGIQPQHFGDGTRLSIL.

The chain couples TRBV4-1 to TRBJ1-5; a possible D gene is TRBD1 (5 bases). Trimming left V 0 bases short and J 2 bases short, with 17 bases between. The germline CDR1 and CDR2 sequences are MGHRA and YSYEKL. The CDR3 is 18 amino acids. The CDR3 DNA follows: TGCGCCAGCAGCCAAGATCTCGTAGGAGGGACTCGCAATCAGCCCCAGCATTTT. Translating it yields CASSQDLVGGTRNQPQHF.

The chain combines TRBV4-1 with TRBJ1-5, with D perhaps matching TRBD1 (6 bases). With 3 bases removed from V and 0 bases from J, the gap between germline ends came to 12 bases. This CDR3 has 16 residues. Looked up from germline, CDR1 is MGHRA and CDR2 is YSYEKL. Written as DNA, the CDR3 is TGCGCCAGCAGCCACCGCCAGGACAGTAGCAATCAGCCCCAGCATTTT. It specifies CASSHRQDSSNQPQHF.

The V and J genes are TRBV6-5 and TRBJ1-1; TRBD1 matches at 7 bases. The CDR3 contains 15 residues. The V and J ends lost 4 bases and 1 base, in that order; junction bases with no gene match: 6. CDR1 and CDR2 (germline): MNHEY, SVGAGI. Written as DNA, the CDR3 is TGTGCCAGCAGTTTATTTAGACAGGGGAACACTGAAGCTTTCTTT. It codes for CASSLFRQGNTEAFF.

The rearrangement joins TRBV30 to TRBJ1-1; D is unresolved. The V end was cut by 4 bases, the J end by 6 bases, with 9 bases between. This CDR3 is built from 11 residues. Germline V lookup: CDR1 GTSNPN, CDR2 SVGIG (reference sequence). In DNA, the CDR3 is TGTGCCTGGACCCATCTGGCTGAAGCTTTCTTT. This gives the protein CAWTHLAEAFF.

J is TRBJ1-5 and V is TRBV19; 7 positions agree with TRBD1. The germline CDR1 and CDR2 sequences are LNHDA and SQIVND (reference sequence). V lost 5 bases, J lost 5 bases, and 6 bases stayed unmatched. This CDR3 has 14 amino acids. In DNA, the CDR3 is TGTGCCAGTAGTTACAGGGGTCGTTATCAGCCCCAGCATTTT. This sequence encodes CASSYRGRYQPQHF. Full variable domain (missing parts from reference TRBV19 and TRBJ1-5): DGGITQSPKYLFRKEGQNVTLSCEQNLNHDAMYWYRQDPGQGLRLIYYSQIVNDFQKGDIAEGYSVSREKKESFPLTVTSAQKNPTAFYLCASSYRGRYQPQHFGDGTRLSIL.

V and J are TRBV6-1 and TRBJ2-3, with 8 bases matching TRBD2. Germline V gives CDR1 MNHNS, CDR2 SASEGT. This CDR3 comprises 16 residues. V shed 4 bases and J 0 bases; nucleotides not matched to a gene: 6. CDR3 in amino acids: CASSGKTSASTDTQYF. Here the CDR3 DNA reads TGTGCCAGCAGTGGAAAGACTAGCGCTAGCACAGATACGCAGTATTTT.

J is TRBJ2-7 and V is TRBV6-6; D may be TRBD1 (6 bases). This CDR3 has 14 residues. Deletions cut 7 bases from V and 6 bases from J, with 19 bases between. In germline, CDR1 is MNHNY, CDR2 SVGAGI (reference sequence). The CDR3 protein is CASITGMGHGEQYF. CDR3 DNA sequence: TGTGCCAGCATTACAGGGATGGGGCATGGCGAGCAGTACTTC.

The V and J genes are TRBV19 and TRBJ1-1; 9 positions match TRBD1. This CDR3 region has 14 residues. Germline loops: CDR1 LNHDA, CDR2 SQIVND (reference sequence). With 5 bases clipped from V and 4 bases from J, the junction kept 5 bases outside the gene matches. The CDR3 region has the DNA TGTGCCAGTAGTTCTCAACAGGGGGCCACTGAAGCTTTCTTT. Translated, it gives CASSSQQGATEAFF.